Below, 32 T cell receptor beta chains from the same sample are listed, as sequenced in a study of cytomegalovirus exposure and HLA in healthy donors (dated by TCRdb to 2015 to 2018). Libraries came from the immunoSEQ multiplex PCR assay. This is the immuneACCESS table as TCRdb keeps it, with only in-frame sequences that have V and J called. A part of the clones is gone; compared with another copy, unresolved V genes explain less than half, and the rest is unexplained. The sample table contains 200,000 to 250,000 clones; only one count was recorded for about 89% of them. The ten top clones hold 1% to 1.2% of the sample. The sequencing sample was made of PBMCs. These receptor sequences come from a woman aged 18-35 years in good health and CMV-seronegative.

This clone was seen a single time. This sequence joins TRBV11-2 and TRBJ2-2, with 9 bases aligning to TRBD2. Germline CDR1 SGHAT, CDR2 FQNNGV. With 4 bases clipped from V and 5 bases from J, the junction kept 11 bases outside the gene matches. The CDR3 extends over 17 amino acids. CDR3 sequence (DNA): TGTGCCAGCAGCTCAACACCGGGACTAGCAGTTACCGGGGAGCTGTTTTTT. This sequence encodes CASSSTPGLAVTGELFF.

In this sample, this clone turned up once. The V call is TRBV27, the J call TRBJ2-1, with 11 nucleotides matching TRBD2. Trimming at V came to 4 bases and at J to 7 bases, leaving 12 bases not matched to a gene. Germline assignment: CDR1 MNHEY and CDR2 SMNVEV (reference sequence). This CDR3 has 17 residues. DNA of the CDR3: TGTGCCAGCAGTTCGCCTAGCGGGAGGTTCCTAAGAAATGAGCAGTTCTTC. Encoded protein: CASSSPSGRFLRNEQFF.

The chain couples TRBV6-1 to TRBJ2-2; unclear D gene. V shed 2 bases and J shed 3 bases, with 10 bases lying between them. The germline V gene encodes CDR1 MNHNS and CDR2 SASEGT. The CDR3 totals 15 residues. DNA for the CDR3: TGTGCCAGCAGTGAACAAGCGACCTACACCGGGGAGCTGTTTTTT. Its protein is CASSEQATYTGELFF.

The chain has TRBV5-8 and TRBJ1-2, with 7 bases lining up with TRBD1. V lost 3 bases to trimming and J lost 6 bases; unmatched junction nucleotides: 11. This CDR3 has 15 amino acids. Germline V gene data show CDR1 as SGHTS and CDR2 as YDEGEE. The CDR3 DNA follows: TGTGCCAGCAGCTCAGCCAGGGGGACAAGGAATGGCTACACCTTC. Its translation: CASSSARGTRNGYTF.

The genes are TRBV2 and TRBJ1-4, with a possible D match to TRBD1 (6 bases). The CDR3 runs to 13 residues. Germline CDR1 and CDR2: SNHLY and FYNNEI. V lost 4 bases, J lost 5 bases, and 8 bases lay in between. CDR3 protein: CASSAGVNEKLFF. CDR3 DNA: TGTGCCAGCAGTGCAGGGGTGAATGAAAAACTGTTTTTT.

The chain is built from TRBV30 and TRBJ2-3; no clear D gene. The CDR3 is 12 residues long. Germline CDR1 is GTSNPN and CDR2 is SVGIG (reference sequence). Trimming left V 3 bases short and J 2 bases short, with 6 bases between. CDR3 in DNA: TGTGCCTGGAGGCGGTTCACAGATACGCAGTATTTT. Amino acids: CAWRRFTDTQYF.

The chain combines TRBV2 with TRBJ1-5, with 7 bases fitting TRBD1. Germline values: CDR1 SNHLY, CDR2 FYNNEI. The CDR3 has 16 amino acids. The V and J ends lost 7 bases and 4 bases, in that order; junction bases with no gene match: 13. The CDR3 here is CASKEEQGFGNQPQHF. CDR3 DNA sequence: TGTGCCAGCAAAGAGGAACAGGGGTTTGGGAATCAGCCCCAGCATTTT.

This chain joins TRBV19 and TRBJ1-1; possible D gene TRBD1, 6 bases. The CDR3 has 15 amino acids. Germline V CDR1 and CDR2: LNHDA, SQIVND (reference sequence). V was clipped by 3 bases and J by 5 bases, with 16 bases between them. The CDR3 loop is CASSIGRGFSTEAFF. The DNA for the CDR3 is TGTGCCAGTAGTATTGGCAGGGGATTTAGTACTGAAGCTTTCTTT.

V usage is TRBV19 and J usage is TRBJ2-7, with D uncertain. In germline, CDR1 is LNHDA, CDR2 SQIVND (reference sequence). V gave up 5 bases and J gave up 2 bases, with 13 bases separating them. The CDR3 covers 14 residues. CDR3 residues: CASSVNQAPYEQYF. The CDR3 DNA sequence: TGTGCCAGTAGTGTCAACCAGGCACCCTACGAGCAGTACTTC.

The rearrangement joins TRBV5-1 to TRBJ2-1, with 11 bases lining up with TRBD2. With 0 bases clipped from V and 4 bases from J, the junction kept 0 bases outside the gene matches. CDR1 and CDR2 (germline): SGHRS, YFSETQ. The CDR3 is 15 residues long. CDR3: CASSLGLAGYNEQFF. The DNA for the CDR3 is TGCGCCAGCAGCTTGGGACTAGCGGGATACAATGAGCAGTTCTTC.

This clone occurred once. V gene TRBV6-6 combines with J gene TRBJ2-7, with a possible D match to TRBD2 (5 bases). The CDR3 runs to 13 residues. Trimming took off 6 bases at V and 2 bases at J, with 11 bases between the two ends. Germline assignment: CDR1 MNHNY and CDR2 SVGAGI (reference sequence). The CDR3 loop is CASRGRTTYEQYF. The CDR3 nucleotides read TGTGCCAGCAGGGGGAGAACCACCTACGAGCAGTACTTC.

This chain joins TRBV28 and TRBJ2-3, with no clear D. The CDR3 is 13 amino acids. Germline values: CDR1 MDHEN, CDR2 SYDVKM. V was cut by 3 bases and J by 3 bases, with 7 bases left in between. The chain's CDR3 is CASSFGRTDTQYF. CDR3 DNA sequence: TGTGCCAGCAGTTTTGGCAGAACAGATACGCAGTATTTT. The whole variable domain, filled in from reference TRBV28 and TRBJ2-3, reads DVKVTQSSRYLVKRTGEKVFLECVQDMDHENMFWYRQDPGLGLRLIYFSYDVKMKEKGDIPEGYSVSREKKERFSLILESASTNQTSMYLCASSFGRTDTQYFGPGTRLTVL.

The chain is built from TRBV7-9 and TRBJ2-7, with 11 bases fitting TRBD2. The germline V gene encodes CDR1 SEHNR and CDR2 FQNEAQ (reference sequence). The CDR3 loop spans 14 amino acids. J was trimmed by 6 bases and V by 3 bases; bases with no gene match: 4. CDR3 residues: CASSLTSGMFEQYF. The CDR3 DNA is TGTGCCAGCAGCTTGACTAGCGGGATGTTCGAGCAGTACTTC.

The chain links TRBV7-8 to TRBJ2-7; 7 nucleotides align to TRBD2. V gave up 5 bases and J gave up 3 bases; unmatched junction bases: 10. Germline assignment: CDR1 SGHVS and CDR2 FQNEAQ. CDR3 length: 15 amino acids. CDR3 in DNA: TGTGCCAGCAGCCGCGGAGGGGACTACTACTACGAGCAGTACTTC. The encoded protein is CASSRGGDYYYEQYF.

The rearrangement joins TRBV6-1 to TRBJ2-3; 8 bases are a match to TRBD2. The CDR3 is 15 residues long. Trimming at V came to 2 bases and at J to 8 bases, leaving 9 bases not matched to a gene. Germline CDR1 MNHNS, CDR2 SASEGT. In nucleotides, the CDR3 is TGTGCCAGCAGTGAATCGGGAGGGCCCTTTGGTACGCAGTATTTT. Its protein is CASSESGGPFGTQYF.

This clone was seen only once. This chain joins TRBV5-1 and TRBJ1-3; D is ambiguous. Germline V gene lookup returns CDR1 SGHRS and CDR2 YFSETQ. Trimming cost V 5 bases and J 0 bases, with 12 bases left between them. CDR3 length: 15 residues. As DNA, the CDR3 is TGCGCCAGCAGACCGGCGGTGAGCTCTGGAAACACCATATATTTT. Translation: CASRPAVSSGNTIYF.

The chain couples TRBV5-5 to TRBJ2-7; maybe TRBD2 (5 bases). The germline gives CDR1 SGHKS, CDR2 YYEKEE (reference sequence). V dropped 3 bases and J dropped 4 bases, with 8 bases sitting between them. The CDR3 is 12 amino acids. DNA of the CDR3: TGTGCCAGCAGCTGGGGAGAGTACGAGCAGTACTTC. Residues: CASSWGEYEQYF.

Here the CDR3 reads CASSSTGVSSYEQYF. CDR3 nucleotide sequence: TGTGCCAGCAGCTCCACAGGGGTGAGCTCCTACGAGCAGTACTTC. The rearrangement joins TRBV5-6 to TRBJ2-7; TRBD1 aligns across 7 bases. The germline V gene encodes CDR1 SGHDT and CDR2 YYEEEE. The V and J ends lost 3 bases and 0 bases, in that order; junction bases with no gene match: 6. The CDR3 length is 15 residues.

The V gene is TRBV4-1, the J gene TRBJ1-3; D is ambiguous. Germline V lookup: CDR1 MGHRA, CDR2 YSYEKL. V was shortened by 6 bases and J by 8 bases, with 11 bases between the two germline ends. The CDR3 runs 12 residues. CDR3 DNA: TGCGCCAGCAGAGGAATCCAGGACACCATATATTTT. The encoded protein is CASRGIQDTIYF.

The CDR3 here is CASSEVQTGGAPYNEQFF. CDR3 DNA sequence: TGTGCCAGCAGTGAAGTTCAAACAGGGGGGGCCCCCTACAATGAGCAGTTCTTC. The chain employs TRBV2 and TRBJ2-1, with D possibly TRBD1 on 8 matching bases. Germline-derived CDR1 and CDR2 are SNHLY and FYNNEI. CDR3 length equals 18 residues. Trimming shortened V by 1 base and J by 2 bases, and 18 bases separated the two germline ends.

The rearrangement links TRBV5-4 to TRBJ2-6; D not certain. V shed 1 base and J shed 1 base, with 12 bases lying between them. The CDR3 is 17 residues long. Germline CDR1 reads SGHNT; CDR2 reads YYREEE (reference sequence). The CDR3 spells CASSLPGIRSGANVLTF. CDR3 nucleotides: TGTGCCAGCAGCTTGCCAGGCATACGATCTGGGGCCAACGTCCTGACTTTC.

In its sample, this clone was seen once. The CDR3 coding sequence is TGTGCCAGCATCCCTCTCGGTACTAGCCGCAGCACAGATACGCAGTATTTT. Encoded protein: CASIPLGTSRSTDTQYF. The genes are TRBV2 and TRBJ2-3; D might be TRBD2 (6 bases). Germline loops: CDR1 SNHLY, CDR2 FYNNEI. The CDR3 consists of 17 residues. V was pared by 7 bases and J by 0 bases, with 20 bases between.

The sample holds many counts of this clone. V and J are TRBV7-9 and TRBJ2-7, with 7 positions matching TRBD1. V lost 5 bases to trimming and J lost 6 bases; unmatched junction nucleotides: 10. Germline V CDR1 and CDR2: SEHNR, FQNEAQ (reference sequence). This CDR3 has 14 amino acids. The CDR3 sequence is CASSVGQDSAEQYF. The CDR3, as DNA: TGTGCCAGCAGCGTTGGACAGGATTCGGCCGAGCAGTACTTC.

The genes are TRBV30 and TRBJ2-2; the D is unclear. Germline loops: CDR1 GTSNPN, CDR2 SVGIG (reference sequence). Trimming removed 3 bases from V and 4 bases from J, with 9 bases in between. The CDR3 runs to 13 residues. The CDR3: CAWRQFGTGELFF. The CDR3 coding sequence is TGTGCCTGGAGACAGTTCGGCACCGGGGAGCTGTTTTTT.

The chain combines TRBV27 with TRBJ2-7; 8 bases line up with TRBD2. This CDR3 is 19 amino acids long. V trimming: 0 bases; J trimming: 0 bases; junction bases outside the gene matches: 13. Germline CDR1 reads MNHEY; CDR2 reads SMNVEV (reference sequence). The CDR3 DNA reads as TGTGCCAGCAGTTTATCGCGGCCTCTAGCGGGCCTTCTCTCCTACGAGCAGTACTTC. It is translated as CASSLSRPLAGLLSYEQYF.

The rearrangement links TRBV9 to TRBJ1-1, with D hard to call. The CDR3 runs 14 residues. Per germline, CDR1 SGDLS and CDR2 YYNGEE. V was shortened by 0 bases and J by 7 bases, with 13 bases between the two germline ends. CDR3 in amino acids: CASSVGFRPIEAFF. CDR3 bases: TGTGCCAGCAGCGTAGGGTTCAGGCCAATTGAAGCTTTCTTT.

Written as DNA, the CDR3 is TGCGCCAGCAGCTCAGGACTAGCGGGAGGGAGGAATGAGCAGTTCTTC. Amino acids: CASSSGLAGGRNEQFF. This sequence joins TRBV5-1 and TRBJ2-1; 15 bases fit TRBD2. Per germline, CDR1 SGHRS and CDR2 YFSETQ. V lost 3 bases and J lost 7; bases outside the gene matches: 5. The CDR3 runs 16 residues.

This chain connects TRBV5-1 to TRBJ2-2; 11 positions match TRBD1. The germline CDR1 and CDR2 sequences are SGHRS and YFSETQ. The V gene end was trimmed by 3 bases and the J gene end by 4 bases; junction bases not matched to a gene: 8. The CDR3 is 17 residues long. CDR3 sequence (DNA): TGCGCCAGCAGCTCCCAGGTGGGGACAGGGGGCACCGGGGAGCTGTTTTTT. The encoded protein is CASSSQVGTGGTGELFF.

CDR3 nucleotides: TGTGCCAGCAGCTCCACGGGAACCGGGGAGCTGTTTTTT. Its protein product is CASSSTGTGELFF. The chain has TRBV9 and TRBJ2-2, with D perhaps matching TRBD2 (5 bases). CDR1 SGDLS and CDR2 YYNGEE come from the germline V gene. The CDR3 runs 13 residues. V was shortened by 4 bases and J by 5 bases, with 9 bases between the two germline ends. Based on the CDR3 plus reference TRBV9 and TRBJ2-2, the full variable domain is DSGVTQTPKHLITATGQRVTLRCSPRSGDLSVYWYQQSLDQGLQFLIQYYNGEERAKGNILERFSAQQFPDLHSELNLSSLELGDSALYFCASSSTGTGELFFGEGSRLTVL.

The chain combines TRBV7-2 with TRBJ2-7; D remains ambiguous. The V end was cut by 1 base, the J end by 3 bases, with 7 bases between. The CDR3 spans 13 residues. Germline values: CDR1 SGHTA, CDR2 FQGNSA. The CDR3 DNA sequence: TGTGCCAGCAGCTTAGTCCAAAACTACGAGCAGTACTTC. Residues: CASSLVQNYEQYF. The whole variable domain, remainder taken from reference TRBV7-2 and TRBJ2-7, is GAGVSQSPSNKVTEKGKDVELRCDPISGHTALYWYRQSLGQGLEFLIYFQGNSAPDKSGLPSDRFSAERTGGSVSTLTIQRTQQEDSAVYLCASSLVQNYEQYFGPGTRLTVT.

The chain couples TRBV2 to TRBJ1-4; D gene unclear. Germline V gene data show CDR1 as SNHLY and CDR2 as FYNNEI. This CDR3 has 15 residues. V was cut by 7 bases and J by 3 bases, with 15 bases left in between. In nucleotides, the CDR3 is TGTGCCAGCACGAGAGGGTTTACCCCTAATGAAAAACTGTTTTTT. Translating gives CASTRGFTPNEKLFF.

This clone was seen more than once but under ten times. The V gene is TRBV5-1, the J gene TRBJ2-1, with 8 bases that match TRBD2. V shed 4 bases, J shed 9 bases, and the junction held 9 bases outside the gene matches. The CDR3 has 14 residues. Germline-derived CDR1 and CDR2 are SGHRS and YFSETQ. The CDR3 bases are TGCGCCAGCAGCCCTAAAGCGGGAGATCCTGAGCAGTTCTTC. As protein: CASSPKAGDPEQFF.